This TCR beta chain comes out of a study of T cell responses to AZD1222 COVID-19 vaccine. Sequencing used immunoSEQ multiplex PCR; TCRdb keeps in-frame clones, though not all of them. Here the sample spans some 150,000 clones, around 92% being singletons. This TCR was sampled from an adult in good health. This specimen consisted of peripheral blood, obtained on day 0 of AZD1222 vaccination.

The CDR3 DNA follows: TGTGCCAGCAGCCGAGACAGGGGGCAATATGGCTACACCTTC. This codes for CASSRDRGQYGYTF. The chain links TRBV2 to TRBJ1-2; 10 nucleotides align to TRBD1. Germline CDR1 reads SNHLY; CDR2 reads FYNNEI. V lost 6 bases to trimming and J lost 5 bases; unmatched junction nucleotides: 6. The CDR3 runs to 14 residues.